This TCR beta chain was captured in a study of sequential checkpoint blockade in melanoma. At the level of the study: First-line arms were nivolumab then ipilimumab, or the reverse, randomized 1:1. After both sequences, patients received maintenance nivolumab.

TCRdb's copy holds only in-frame clones and misses some; the assay was immunoSEQ multiplex PCR. Altogether 9,500 to 11,000 clones are present, about 78% being singletons, with the ten largest covering approximately 10%. The treatment here: randomized to nivolumab then ipilimumab (arm A) or the reverse (arm B). No patient had prior DNA-damaging chemotherapy. This CDR3 has 15 amino acids. Trimming took 2 bases from V and 5 from J; bases not matched to a gene: 7. Germline CDR1 and CDR2: LNHDA and SQIVND (reference sequence). This specimen was CD8+ T cells sorted from blood (inferred from file names), taken from a patient given nivolumab and ipilimumab in sequence. The chain employs TRBV19 and TRBJ2-7; 9 bases align to TRBD1. The receptor was isolated from a human donor with melanoma. This CDR3 reads CASSIYNRGQDEQYF. DNA for the CDR3: TGTGCCAGTAGTATATATAACAGGGGGCAGGACGAGCAGTACTTC.